The 8 T cell receptor beta chains below come from one sample, sequenced in a study of shared clonotypes between healthy human individuals (dated by TCRdb to 2020 to 2022). Libraries were constructed by the immunoSEQ multiplex PCR assay. The table comes from immuneACCESS by way of TCRdb, which keeps in-frame sequences with V and J called. Part of the clones is missing from these tables; in studies checked, under half for an unresolved V gene and the rest for unknown reasons. Present in this sample are roughly 2.4 million clones, approximately 95% of which were seen just once. The ten most abundant clones make up around 0.13% of the sample. The sample comprised naive CD4+ T cells sorted from blood. The cell subset or site label of this sample denotes: CD45RA+ positively selected. Every receptor here comes from a man aged 18-30 years in good health.

The chain links TRBV5-1 to TRBJ2-7; D not resolved. CDR1 is SGHRS and CDR2 is YFSETQ in the germline V gene. This CDR3 comprises 13 residues. V was clipped by 4 bases and J by 3 bases, with 11 bases between them. CDR3 in amino acids: CASSPNLDYEQYF. CDR3 DNA sequence: TGCGCCAGCAGCCCCAACTTGGACTACGAGCAGTACTTC.

The rearrangement uses TRBV7-3 and TRBJ2-3; TRBD1 might be the D (5 bases). The germline CDR1 and CDR2 sequences are SGHTA and FQGTGA. Trimming stripped 2 bases from V and 0 bases from J, with 9 bases between. The CDR3 loop spans 15 amino acids. The CDR3: CASSLQGSSTDTQYF. CDR3 bases: TGTGCCAGCAGCTTACAGGGCTCTAGCACAGATACGCAGTATTTT.

Concerning this clone: The identical CDR3 is also encoded by other nucleotide sequences in the sample. The chain has TRBV11-2 and TRBJ2-1; a possible D gene is TRBD2 (5 bases). The V end was cut by 0 bases, the J end by 0 bases, with 9 bases between. This CDR3 is built from 16 residues. Germline assignment: CDR1 SGHAT and CDR2 FQNNGV. The CDR3 DNA sequence: TGTGCCAGCAGCTTAGAAGGTGGGAGCTCCTACAATGAGCAGTTCTTC. Amino acids: CASSLEGGSSYNEQFF.

This sequence joins TRBV11-2 and TRBJ2-5; D is uncertain. V was trimmed by 2 bases and J by 5 bases, leaving 18 bases between them. The CDR3 runs to 16 residues. From germline, CDR1 is SGHAT and CDR2 FQNNGV. This CDR3 reads CASSLSEFWTIETQYF. The DNA of the CDR3 is TGTGCCAGCAGCTTATCGGAGTTCTGGACGATCGAGACCCAGTACTTC. The full variable domain, in which reference TRBV11-2 and TRBJ2-5 provide the parts outside the CDR3, is EAGVAQSPRYKIIEKRQSVAFWCNPISGHATLYWYQQILGQGPKLLIQFQNNGVVDDSQLPKDRFSAERLKGVDSTLKIQPAKLEDSAVYLCASSLSEFWTIETQYFGPGTRLLVL.

The chain combines TRBV30 with TRBJ1-5, with 7 bases lining up with TRBD1. Germline CDR1 GTSNPN, CDR2 SVGIG (reference sequence). J was trimmed by 7 bases and V by 3 bases; bases with no gene match: 6. This CDR3 has 13 amino acids. CDR3 sequence reads: CAWRKTGTQPQHF. The CDR3, as DNA: TGTGCCTGGAGAAAGACAGGGACGCAGCCCCAGCATTTT.

The V and J genes are TRBV2 and TRBJ1-1; possible D gene TRBD1, 6 bases. Germline lookup yields CDR1 SNHLY and CDR2 FYNNEI. The CDR3 totals 14 residues. The ends were cut back, 7 bases at V and 3 bases at J, with 15 bases in the middle. CDR3 sequence reads: CASTHRVTDTEAFF. The CDR3 bases are TGTGCCAGCACACACAGGGTTACAGACACTGAAGCTTTCTTT.

V gene TRBV6-6 combines with J gene TRBJ1-3; maybe TRBD1 (6 bases). Trimming left V 10 bases short and J 4 bases short, with 17 bases between. The CDR3 length is 14 residues. Germline lookup yields CDR1 MNHNY and CDR2 SVGAGI (reference sequence). CDR3 bases: TGTGCCACTCTCCAGACGGGGGCCGGAAACACCATATATTTT. This encodes CATLQTGAGNTIYF.

Here the CDR3 DNA reads TGTGCCAGCAGCTTAGAGGGCATGAGTGGGGGCGGCAATGAGCAGTTCTTC. The encoded protein is CASSLEGMSGGGNEQFF. This chain connects TRBV11-2 to TRBJ2-1; maybe TRBD1 (6 bases). The CDR3 extends over 17 amino acids. From germline, CDR1 is SGHAT and CDR2 FQNNGV. V gave up 0 bases and J gave up 6 bases, with 18 bases separating them.